Shown below are 23 T cell receptor beta chains from a single sample sequenced in a study of tumor and adjacent non-tumor tissue in lung cancer. The template was RNA from unsorted bulk tissue. Distant lung tissue was collected more than 3 cm away from the tumor edge. A modified ARM-PCR protocol with three rounds of nested PCR amplified TCRbeta. One entry per CDR3 protein results from TCRdb running MiXCR on the multiplex PCR reads. The table has nearly 50,000 distinct CDR3 sequences, 64% seen once. Sequenced input: distant non-tumor lung tissue. All receptors derive from a woman between 65 and 79 years old with non-small cell lung cancer.

This clonotype was recorded many times. The DNA for the CDR3 is TGTGCCAGCGGTCTCCGGGCCGGGAACACTGAAGCTTTCTTT. It yields the protein CASGLRAGNTEAFF. The chain employs TRBV11-2 and TRBJ1-1, with D uncertain. The germline gives CDR1 SGHAT, CDR2 FQNNGV. Trimming pared 8 bases from V and 1 base from J, leaving 14 bases between. This CDR3 has 14 amino acids.

Regarding this clonotype: The conserved final phenylalanine or tryptophan is absent from the CDR3, which likely points to a read error. The DNA is left out, because the CDR3 cannot be placed on it with certainty; the CDR3 is given as TCRdb lists it. This sequence joins TRBV29-1 and TRBJ2-5. CDR1 SQVTM and CDR2 ANQGSEA come from the germline V gene. The CDR3 contains 11 residues when both ends are counted. This chain's CDR3 is CSCGIGGTQYL.

Turning to this clonotype: An end of the junction differs from the germline gene, which may be a read error. The CDR3 reads CANSGLQGKSYDEQFF. In nucleotides, the CDR3 is TGTGCCAACAGTGGTCTCCAGGGGAAATCCTACGATGAGCAGTTCTTC. V usage is TRBV6-1 and J usage is TRBJ2-1; D possibly corresponds to TRBD1 (6 bases). CDR1 MNHNS and CDR2 SASEGT come from the germline V gene. The CDR3 runs to 16 residues.

Comment on this clonotype: The junction does not match germline at one end; this may be a read error. The chain couples TRBV11-3 to TRBJ2-2, with D uncertain. The CDR3 covers 17 residues. The germline gives CDR1 SGHNT, CDR2 YENEEA. The CDR3, as DNA: TGTGCCAGCAGCCTACATCAATCGACATCGAACACCGTGGAGCTGTTTTTT. Encoded protein: CASSLHQSTSNTVELFF.

The chain uses TRBV7-3 and TRBJ1-1, with 7 nucleotides matching TRBD1. The germline CDR1 and CDR2 sequences are SGHTA and FQGTGA. V shed 8 bases and J 8 bases; nucleotides not matched to a gene: 11. CDR3 length equals 13 residues. Here the CDR3 DNA reads TGTGCCAGCTGCTCCCGGACAGGACAGGAAGCTTTCTTT. It translates to CASCSRTGQEAFF.

To note about this clonotype: The CDR3 carries no conserved terminal phenylalanine or tryptophan, so it likely arises from a read error. V gene TRBV10-3 combines with J gene TRBJ1-4, with TRBD1 as a possible D gene (5 bases). Germline assignment: CDR1 ENHRY and CDR2 SYGVKD. The CDR3 length is 18 residues. CDR3 loop: CAISESAGNRETDEKLFL. The DNA of the CDR3 is TGTGCCATCAGTGAGTCGGCAGGGAATCGAGAAACTGATGAAAAACTGTTTCTT.

Turning to this clonotype: Germline and junction disagree at one end, which may indicate a read error. The rearrangement joins TRBV29-1 to TRBJ1-1; the D gene is possibly TRBD1 (6 bases). CDR3 length: 11 residues. Germline loops: CDR1 SQVTM, CDR2 ANQGSEA. The CDR3 reads CSGGGGTETFF. The CDR3 DNA reads as TGCAGCGGTGGCGGGGGCACTGAAACTTTCTTT. Full variable domain (rest looked up from reference TRBV29-1 and TRBJ1-1): SAVISQKPSRDICQRGTSLTIQCQVDSQVTMMFWYRQQPGQSLTLIATANQGSEATYESGFVIDKFPISRPNLTFSTLTVSNMSPEDSSIYLCSGGGGTETFFGQGTRLTVV.

As regards this clonotype: A much larger clonotype is one base distant, so this may be a read error. The rearrangement joins TRBV4-2 to TRBJ2-1; tentative D call: TRBD2 (5 bases). The CDR3 totals 12 residues. Trimming took 4 bases from V and 15 from J, leaving 16 bases between them. In germline, CDR1 is LGHNA, CDR2 YNFKEQ. In DNA form, the CDR3 reads TGTGCCAGCAGCCCCGCCCGGGATTCGCCGTTCTTC. This encodes CASSPARDSPFF.

The chain has TRBV5-1 and TRBJ1-3; D not certain. The length of the CDR3 is 15 residues. V lost 1 base, J lost 3 bases, and 11 bases lay in between. Germline CDR1 reads SGHRS; CDR2 reads YFSETQ. The CDR3 protein is CASSLWGSRGNTIYF. The CDR3 DNA is TGCGCCAGCAGCTTGTGGGGATCTCGTGGAAACACCATATATTTT.

This clonotype was recorded at least ten times. V and J are TRBV20-1 and TRBJ2-3; 11 nucleotides agree with TRBD2. V shed 4 bases, J shed 5 bases, and the junction held 17 bases outside the gene matches. Germline loops: CDR1 DFQATT, CDR2 SNEGSKA (reference sequence). CDR3 length: 18 amino acids. This CDR3 reads CSATRMELAGGPRDTQYF. The CDR3 region has the DNA TGCAGTGCTACGCGGATGGAGTTAGCGGGAGGGCCCAGAGATACGCAGTATTTT.

CDR3 residues: CSASRSGRGGITDTQYF. DNA of the CDR3: TGCAGTGCTAGTCGTAGCGGGAGGGGGGGGATCACAGATACGCAGTATTTT. The genes are TRBV20-1 and TRBJ2-3, with 11 bases fitting TRBD2. After removal of 3 bases from V and 2 bases from J, the junction contained 10 bases not matched to a gene. Germline values: CDR1 DFQATT, CDR2 SNEGSKA (reference sequence). This CDR3 has 17 amino acids.

In the case of this clonotype: Mismatch with germline at one junction end may stem from a read error. The chain couples TRBV6-2 or TRBV6-3 to TRBJ2-1; D is undetermined. Germline CDR1 is MNHEY and CDR2 is SVGEGT. CDR3 length: 13 amino acids. DNA for the CDR3: TGTGCCAGCAGCTGGCGGATAGACAATGAGCGGTTCTTC. Translating gives CASSWRIDNERFF.

This clonotype came up many times. V usage is TRBV29-1 and J usage is TRBJ2-7, with 9 bases that match TRBD1. The trim removed 6 bases at V and 2 bases at J, leaving 5 bases unmatched. CDR1 is SQVTM, CDR2 ANQGSEA, per germline. The CDR3 runs to 13 residues. The CDR3 nucleotides read TGCAGCGTCTGGACAGGGGCCACCTACGAGCAGTACTTC. Protein product: CSVWTGATYEQYF.

At least ten counts were recorded for this clonotype. The V gene is TRBV29-1, the J gene TRBJ2-1; the D gene could be TRBD1 or TRBD2 (5 bases each). This CDR3 is 16 amino acids long. V was trimmed by 4 bases and J by 7 bases, leaving 23 bases between them. CDR1 is SQVTM, CDR2 ANQGSEA, per germline. The CDR3 nucleotides read TGCAGCGTTGTGGTCGGGGCTCAACATTTTTTAAATGAGCAGTTCTTC. This codes for CSVVVGAQHFLNEQFF.

This clonotype has just a few counts. J is TRBJ2-7 and V is TRBV7-2; TRBD1 aligns across 8 bases. Germline-derived CDR1 and CDR2 are SGHTA and FQGNSA. The V and J ends lost 9 bases and 2 bases, in that order; junction bases with no gene match: 12. The CDR3 runs to 15 residues. CDR3 sequence (DNA): TGTGCCAGTAGCCGACAGACAGGGGATACCTACGAGCAGTACTTC. The encoded protein is CASSRQTGDTYEQYF.

A word on this clonotype: A junction end diverges from the germline sequence, so it may reflect a read error. CDR3 amino acids: CSIARGKGTEALF. The CDR3 DNA sequence: TGCAGCATAGCGCGGGGAAAAGGCACTGAAGCTTTATTT. The genes are TRBV29-1 and TRBJ1-1; D not resolved. Germline V gives CDR1 SQVTM, CDR2 ANQGSEA. CDR3 length: 13 amino acids. The variable domain in full, completed from reference TRBV29-1 and TRBJ1-1, reads SAVISQKPSRDICQRGTSLTIQCQVDSQVTMMFWYRQQPGQSLTLIATANQGSEATYESGFVIDKFPISRPNLTFSTLTVSNMSPEDSSIYLCSIARGKGTEALFGQGTRLTVV.

Notes on this clonotype: No conserved phenylalanine or tryptophan ends this CDR3, so it is likely a read error. J is TRBJ2-1 and V is TRBV10-3; 7 bases are shared with TRBD2. Trimming took 10 bases from V and 5 from J; bases not matched to a gene: 8. Germline loops: CDR1 ENHRY, CDR2 SYGVKD. This CDR3 spans 13 amino acids. The CDR3 is CASSGPTHNEQFL. The CDR3 DNA reads as TGTGCCAGTAGCGGGCCTACTCACAATGAGCAGTTCCTC.

A note on this clonotype: The junction departs from the called germline gene at one end, perhaps through a read error. This chain connects TRBV29-1 to TRBJ2-6; D may correspond to TRBD1 or TRBD2 (5 bases each). This CDR3 comprises 15 residues. From germline, CDR1 is SQVTM and CDR2 ANQGSEA. In DNA, the CDR3 is TGCAGCGTTGCAGAGGGGAACTCTAGGGCCAACGTCCTGACTTTC. It translates to CSVAEGNSRANVLTF.

This chain joins TRBV6-1 and TRBJ2-5, with D possibly matching TRBD1 (5 bases). V lost 1 base and J lost 4, with 13 bases in between. The CDR3 is 15 amino acids. The germline CDR1 and CDR2 sequences are MNHNS and SASEGT. The CDR3 is CASSEGVTGGETQYF. The CDR3 DNA follows: TGTGCCAGCAGTGAAGGGGTAACAGGTGGAGAGACCCAGTACTTC.

A word on this clonotype: At one end, the junction sequence differs from germline, possibly due to a read error. The V call is TRBV29-1, the J call TRBJ1-4; TRBD1 agrees at 8 bases. Germline V gives CDR1 SQVTM, CDR2 ANQGSEA. This CDR3 is 14 amino acids long. The CDR3 DNA follows: TGTAGCGTCATACAGGGGGGGACTAACGAAAAACTGTTTTTT. Protein product: CSVIQGGTNEKLFF.

This clonotype was picked up one time. The genes are TRBV20-1 and TRBJ2-1, with no clear D. The CDR3 sequence is 12 residues long. CDR1 DFQATT and CDR2 SNEGSKA come from the germline V gene (reference sequence). V was shortened by 7 bases and J by 6 bases, with 13 bases between the two germline ends. The CDR3: CSDSRHSNEQFF. The CDR3 region has the DNA TGCAGTGATAGCCGACACTCCAATGAGCAGTTCTTC.

The gene calls are TRBV9 and TRBJ2-2; perhaps TRBD1 as D (5 bases). The CDR3 runs 17 residues. CDR1 and CDR2 from the germline V gene are SGDLS and YYNGEE. V dropped 4 bases and J dropped 6 bases, with 22 bases sitting between them. In DNA form, the CDR3 reads TGTGCCAGCAGCACAAGGGGTCCAGGGCTTGTGTCCGGGGAGCTGTTTTTT. It translates to CASSTRGPGLVSGELFF.

This clonotype was counted at least ten times. V usage is TRBV20-1 and J usage is TRBJ1-3, with D unclear. Germline loops: CDR1 DFQATT, CDR2 SNEGSKA (reference sequence). V lost 0 bases, J lost 0 bases, and 21 bases lay in between. The CDR3 length is 19 residues. CDR3 protein: CSARDVGDWQTFSGNTIYF. The CDR3 DNA follows: TGCAGTGCTAGAGATGTTGGGGATTGGCAGACCTTCTCTGGAAACACCATATATTTT.